This T cell receptor (beta chain) was identified in a study of blood T cell repertoires in COVID-19. For the study at large: From T cells, B-cell-depleted T cells, or PBMCs came the material, which was cDNA or gDNA.

Using immunoSEQ multiplex PCR, the repertoire was profiled, and TCRdb retains in-frame clones only, with some absent. The data contain around 28,000 clones, 85% of them singletons. This clone was seen more than once but under ten times. Germline assignment: CDR1 SEHNR and CDR2 FQNEAQ (reference sequence). Trimming cost V 5 bases and J 1 base; bases outside gene matches: 5. This CDR3 spans 14 amino acids. Sequenced input: peripheral blood. The chain carries TRBV7-9 and TRBJ2-7, with TRBD1 matching over 7 bases. The receptor comes from a human donor in a cohort sampled during active COVID-19. The CDR3 sequence is CASSRTGTSYEQYF. The CDR3 coding sequence is TGTGCCAGCAGCCGGACAGGTACATCCTACGAGCAGTACTTC.